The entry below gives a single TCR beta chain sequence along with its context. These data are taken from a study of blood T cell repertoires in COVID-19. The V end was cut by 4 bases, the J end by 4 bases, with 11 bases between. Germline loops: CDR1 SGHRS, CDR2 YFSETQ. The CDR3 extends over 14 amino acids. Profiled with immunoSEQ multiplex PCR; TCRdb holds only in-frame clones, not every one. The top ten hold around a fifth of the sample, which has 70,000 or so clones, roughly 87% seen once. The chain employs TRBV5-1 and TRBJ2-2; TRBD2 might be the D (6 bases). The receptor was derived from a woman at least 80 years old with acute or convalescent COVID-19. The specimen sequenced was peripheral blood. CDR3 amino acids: CASSTETSTGELFF. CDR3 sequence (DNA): TGCGCCAGCAGCACCGAGACTAGCACCGGGGAGCTGTTTTTT.